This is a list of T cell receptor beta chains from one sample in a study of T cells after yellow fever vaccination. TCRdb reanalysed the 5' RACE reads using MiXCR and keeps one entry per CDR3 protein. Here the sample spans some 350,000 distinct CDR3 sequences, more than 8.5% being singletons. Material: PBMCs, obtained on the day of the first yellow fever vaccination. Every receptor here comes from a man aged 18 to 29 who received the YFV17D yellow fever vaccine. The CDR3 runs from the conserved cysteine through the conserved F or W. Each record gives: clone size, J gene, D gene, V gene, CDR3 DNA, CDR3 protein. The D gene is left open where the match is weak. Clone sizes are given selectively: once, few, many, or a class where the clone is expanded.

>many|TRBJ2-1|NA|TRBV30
TGTGCCTGGAGTGTAAGGGGGGCCGCGTTCTTC
CAWSVRGAAFF
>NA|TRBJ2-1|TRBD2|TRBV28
TGTGCCAGTCGAGAGGAACTAGCGGGAGGGAATGAGCAGTTCTTC
CASREELAGGNEQFF
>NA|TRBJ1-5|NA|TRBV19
TGTGCCAGTAGTGTAGGAGGGAATCAGCCCCAGCATTTT
CASSVGGNQPQHF
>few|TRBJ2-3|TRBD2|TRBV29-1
TGCAGCGTTGAAGGGACTAGCAAATATACGCAGTATTTT
CSVEGTSKYTQYF
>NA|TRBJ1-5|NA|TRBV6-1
TGTGCCAGCTGTGGCAGGGTATCGAATCAGCCCCAGCATTTT
CASCGRVSNQPQHF
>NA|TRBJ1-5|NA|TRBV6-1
TGTGCCAGCAGCACGAGGGTAACTCAGCCCCAGCATTTT
CASSTRVTQPQHF
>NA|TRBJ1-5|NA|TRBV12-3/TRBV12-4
TGTGCCAGCAGTTCTGGGGGGGTTACTAATCAGCCCCAGCATTTT
CASSSGGVTNQPQHF
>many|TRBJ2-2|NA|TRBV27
TGTGCCAGCACCTCCTTTAAGTACACGAACACCGGGGAGCTGTTTTTT
CASTSFKYTNTGELFF
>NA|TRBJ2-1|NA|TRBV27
TGTGCCAGTTCCCAGGGACGGCACAATGAGCAGTTCTTC
CASSQGRHNEQFF
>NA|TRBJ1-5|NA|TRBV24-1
TGTGCCACCAGTGACCATGACCCGGAGTGGAATCAGCCCCAGCATTTT
CATSDHDPEWNQPQHF
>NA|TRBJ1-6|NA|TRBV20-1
TGCAGTGCTAGCAGAACCTATAATTCACCCCTCCACTTT
CSASRTYNSPLHF
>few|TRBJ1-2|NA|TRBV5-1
TGCGCCAGCAGCAACCCCCCCGGGCCAGTTGATGGCTACACCTTC
CASSNPPGPVDGYTF
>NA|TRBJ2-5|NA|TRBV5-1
TGCGCCAGCAGCGAGGGACCAGCTCAAGAGACCCAGTACTTC
CASSEGPAQETQYF
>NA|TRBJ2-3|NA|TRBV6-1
TGTGCCAGCAGGCAACTAGAAGTCACAGATACGCAGTATTTT
CASRQLEVTDTQYF